This paragraph covers one T cell receptor beta chain sequence. Its antigen remains unidentified. V gave up 4 bases and J gave up 7 bases, with 10 bases separating them. Germline V gene sequence: CDR1 MDHEN, CDR2 SYDVKM. The CDR3 has 12 amino acids. This specimen belongs to a study of T cells in localized non-small cell lung cancer. The data were produced by immunoSEQ multiplex PCR, yet TCRdb's version contains in-frame clones alone and is incomplete. Here the sample spans 3,000 to 4,000 clones, over 30% being singletons. Overall study findings and caveats: Uninvolved adjacent lung had higher T cell clonality than tumor and all other tissues. Within adjacent lung there appeared a median roughly 60 of the top 100 tumor clones. Longer overall survival was associated with a higher density of T cells in the blood.

The rearrangement uses TRBV28 and TRBJ1-2, with D tentatively TRBD1 (6 bases). The origin of this receptor is a woman aged 40 to 75 with stage I lung adenocarcinoma. Specimen: normal lung tissue next to the tumor, collected before any cancer treatment. Written as DNA, the CDR3 is TGTGCCAGCAGTTACGAAGGGGGTGGCTACACCTTC. This sequence encodes CASSYEGGGYTF.